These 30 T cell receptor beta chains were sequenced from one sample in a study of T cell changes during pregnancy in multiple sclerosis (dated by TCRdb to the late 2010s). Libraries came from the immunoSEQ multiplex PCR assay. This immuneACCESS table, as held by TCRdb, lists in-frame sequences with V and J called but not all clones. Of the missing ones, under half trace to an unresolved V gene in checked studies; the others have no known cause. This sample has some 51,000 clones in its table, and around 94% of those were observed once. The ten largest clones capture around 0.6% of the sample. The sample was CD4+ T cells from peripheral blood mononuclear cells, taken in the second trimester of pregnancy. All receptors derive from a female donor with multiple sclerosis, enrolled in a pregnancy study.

This CDR3 is CASSLASGFTDTQYF. The CDR3 DNA sequence: TGTGCCAGCAGCTTAGCGAGCGGCTTCACAGATACGCAGTATTTT. The V and J genes are TRBV7-7 and TRBJ2-3; D is perhaps TRBD2 (5 bases). The germline V gene has CDR1 SSHAT and CDR2 FNYEAQ (reference sequence). V lost 0 bases and J lost 2, with 9 bases in between. The CDR3 spans 15 residues.

Here the CDR3 reads CASSRLAGGTINNEQFF. In DNA form, the CDR3 reads TGTGCCAGCAGCCGCCTAGCGGGGGGGACTATAAACAATGAGCAGTTCTTC. The rearrangement uses TRBV7-3 and TRBJ2-1, with 12 bases that match TRBD2. The CDR3 extends over 17 amino acids. V lost 5 bases, J lost 5 bases, and 10 bases stayed unmatched. The germline V gene has CDR1 SGHTA and CDR2 FQGTGA.

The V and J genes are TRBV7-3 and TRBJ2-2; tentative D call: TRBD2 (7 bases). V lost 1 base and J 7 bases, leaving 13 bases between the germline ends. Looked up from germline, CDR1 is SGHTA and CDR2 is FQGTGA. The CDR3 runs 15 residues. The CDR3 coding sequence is TGTGCCAGCAGCTTAAACCGGGGGGCCGTCGGGGAGCTGTTTTTT. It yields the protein CASSLNRGAVGELFF.

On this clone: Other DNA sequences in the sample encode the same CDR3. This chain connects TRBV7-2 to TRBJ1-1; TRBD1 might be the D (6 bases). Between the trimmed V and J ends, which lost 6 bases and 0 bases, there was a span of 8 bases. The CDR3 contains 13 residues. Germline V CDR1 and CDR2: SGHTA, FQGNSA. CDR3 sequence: CASSYRVNTEAFF. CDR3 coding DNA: TGTGCCAGCAGTTACAGGGTGAACACTGAAGCTTTCTTT.

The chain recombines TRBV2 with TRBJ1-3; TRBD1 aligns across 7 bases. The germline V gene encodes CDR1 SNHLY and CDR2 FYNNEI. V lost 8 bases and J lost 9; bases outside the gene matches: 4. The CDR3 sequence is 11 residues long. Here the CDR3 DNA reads TGTGCCAGCGGCCGACAGGGCACCATATATTTT. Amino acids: CASGRQGTIYF.

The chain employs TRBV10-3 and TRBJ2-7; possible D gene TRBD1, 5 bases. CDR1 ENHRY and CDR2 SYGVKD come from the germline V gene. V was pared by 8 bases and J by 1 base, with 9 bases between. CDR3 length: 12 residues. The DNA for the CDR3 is TGTGCCATCCGAACAGGTTCCTACGAGCAGTACTTC. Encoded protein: CAIRTGSYEQYF.

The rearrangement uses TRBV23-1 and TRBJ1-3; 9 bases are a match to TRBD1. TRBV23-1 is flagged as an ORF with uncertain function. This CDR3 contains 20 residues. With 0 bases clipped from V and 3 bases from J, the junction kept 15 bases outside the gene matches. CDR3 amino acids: CASSQSKGLGLTGGGNTIYF. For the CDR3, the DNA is TGCGCCAGCAGTCAATCTAAGGGCCTGGGTCTGACAGGGGGTGGAAACACCATATATTTT.

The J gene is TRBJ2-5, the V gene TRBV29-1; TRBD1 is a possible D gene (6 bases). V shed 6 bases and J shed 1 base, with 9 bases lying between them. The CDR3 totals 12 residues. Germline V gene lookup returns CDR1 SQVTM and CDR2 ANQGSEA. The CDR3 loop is CSVAGAQETQYF. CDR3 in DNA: TGCAGCGTAGCAGGGGCCCAAGAGACCCAGTACTTC.

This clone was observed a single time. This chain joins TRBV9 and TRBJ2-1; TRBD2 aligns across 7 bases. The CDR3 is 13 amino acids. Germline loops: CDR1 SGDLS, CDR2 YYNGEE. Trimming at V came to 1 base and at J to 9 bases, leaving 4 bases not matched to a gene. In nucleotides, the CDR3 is TGTGCCAGCAGCGTAAATACGGGGGGTGAGCAGTTCTTC. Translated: CASSVNTGGEQFF.

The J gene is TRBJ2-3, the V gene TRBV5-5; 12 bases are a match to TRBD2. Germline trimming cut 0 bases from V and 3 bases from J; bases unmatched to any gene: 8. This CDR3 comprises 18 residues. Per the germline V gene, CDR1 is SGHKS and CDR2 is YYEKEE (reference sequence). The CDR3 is CASSLVSSGGALTDTQYF. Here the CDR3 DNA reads TGTGCCAGCAGCTTGGTGTCTAGCGGGGGGGCTTTAACAGATACGCAGTATTTT.

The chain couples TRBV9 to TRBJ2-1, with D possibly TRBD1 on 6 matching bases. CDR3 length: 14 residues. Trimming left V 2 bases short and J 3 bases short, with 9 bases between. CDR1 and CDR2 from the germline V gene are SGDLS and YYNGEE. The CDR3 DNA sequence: TGTGCCAGCAGCGTGACAGGATTCTACAATGAGCAGTTCTTC. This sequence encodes CASSVTGFYNEQFF. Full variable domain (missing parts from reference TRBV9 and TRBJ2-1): DSGVTQTPKHLITATGQRVTLRCSPRSGDLSVYWYQQSLDQGLQFLIQYYNGEERAKGNILERFSAQQFPDLHSELNLSSLELGDSALYFCASSVTGFYNEQFFGPGTRLTVL.

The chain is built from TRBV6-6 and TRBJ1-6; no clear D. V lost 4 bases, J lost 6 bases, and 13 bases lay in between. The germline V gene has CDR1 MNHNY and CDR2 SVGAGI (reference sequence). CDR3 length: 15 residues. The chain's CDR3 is CASSLNPGVNSPLHF. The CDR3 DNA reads TGTGCCAGCAGTTTAAATCCGGGAGTTAATTCACCCCTCCACTTT.

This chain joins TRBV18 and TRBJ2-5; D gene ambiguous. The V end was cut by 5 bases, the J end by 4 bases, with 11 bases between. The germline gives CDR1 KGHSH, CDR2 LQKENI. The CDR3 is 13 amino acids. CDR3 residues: CASSSVALETQYF. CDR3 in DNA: TGTGCCAGCTCATCCGTGGCTTTAGAGACCCAGTACTTC. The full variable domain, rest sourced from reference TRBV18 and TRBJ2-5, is NAGVMQNPRHLVRRRGQEARLRCSPMKGHSHVYWYRQLPEEGLKFMVYLQKENIIDESGMPKERFSAEFPKEGPSILRIQQVVRGDSAAYFCASSSVALETQYFGPGTRLLVL.

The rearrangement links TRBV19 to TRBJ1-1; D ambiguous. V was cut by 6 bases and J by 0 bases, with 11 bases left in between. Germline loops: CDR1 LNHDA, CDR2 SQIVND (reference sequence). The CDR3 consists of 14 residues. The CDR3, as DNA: TGTGCCAGTAGCCCCGGGTGGGTGAACACTGAAGCTTTCTTT. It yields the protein CASSPGWVNTEAFF. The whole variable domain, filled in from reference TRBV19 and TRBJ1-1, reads DGGITQSPKYLFRKEGQNVTLSCEQNLNHDAMYWYRQDPGQGLRLIYYSQIVNDFQKGDIAEGYSVSREKKESFPLTVTSAQKNPTAFYLCASSPGWVNTEAFFGQGTRLTVV.

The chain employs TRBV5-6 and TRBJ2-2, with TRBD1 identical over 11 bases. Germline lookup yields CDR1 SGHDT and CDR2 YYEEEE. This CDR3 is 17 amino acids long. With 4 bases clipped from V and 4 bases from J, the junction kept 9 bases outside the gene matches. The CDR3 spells CASSVVDRGRGTGELFF. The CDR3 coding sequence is TGTGCCAGCAGCGTGGTGGACAGGGGGCGCGGCACCGGGGAGCTGTTTTTT.

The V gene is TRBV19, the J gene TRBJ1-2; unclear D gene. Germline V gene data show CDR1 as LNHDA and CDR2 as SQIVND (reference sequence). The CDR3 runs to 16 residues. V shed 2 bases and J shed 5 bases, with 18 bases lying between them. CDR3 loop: CASSISPGGRFYGYTF. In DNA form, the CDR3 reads TGTGCCAGTAGTATATCCCCGGGCGGGCGTTTTTATGGCTACACCTTC.

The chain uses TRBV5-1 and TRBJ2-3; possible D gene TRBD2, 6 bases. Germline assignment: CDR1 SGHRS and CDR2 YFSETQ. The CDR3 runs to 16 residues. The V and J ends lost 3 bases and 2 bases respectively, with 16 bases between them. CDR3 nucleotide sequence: TGCGCCAGCAGCTCGGGACTCGGGGCGAACACAGATACGCAGTATTTT. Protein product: CASSSGLGANTDTQYF.

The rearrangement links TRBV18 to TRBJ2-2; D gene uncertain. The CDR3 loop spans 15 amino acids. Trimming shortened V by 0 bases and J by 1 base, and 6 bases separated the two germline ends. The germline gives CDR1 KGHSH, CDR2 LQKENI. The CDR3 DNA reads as TGTGCCAGCTCACCACCGTCCGTGAACACCGGGGAGCTGTTTTTT. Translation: CASSPPSVNTGELFF.

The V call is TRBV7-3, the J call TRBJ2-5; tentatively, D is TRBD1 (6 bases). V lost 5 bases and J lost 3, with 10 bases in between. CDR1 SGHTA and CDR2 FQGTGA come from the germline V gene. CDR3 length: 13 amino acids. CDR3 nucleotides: TGTGCCAGCAGCCGGGACATTAAAGAGACCCAGTACTTC. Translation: CASSRDIKETQYF.

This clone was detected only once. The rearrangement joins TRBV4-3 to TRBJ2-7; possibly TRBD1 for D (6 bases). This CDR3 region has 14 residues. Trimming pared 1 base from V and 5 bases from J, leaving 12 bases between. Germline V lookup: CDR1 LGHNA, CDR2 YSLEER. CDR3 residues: CASSQAQGPHEQYF. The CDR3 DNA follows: TGCGCCAGCAGCCAAGCACAGGGCCCTCACGAGCAGTACTTC.

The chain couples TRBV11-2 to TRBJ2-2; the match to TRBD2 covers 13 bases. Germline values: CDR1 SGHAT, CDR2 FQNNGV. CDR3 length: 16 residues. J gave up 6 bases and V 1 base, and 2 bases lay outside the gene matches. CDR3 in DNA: TGTGCCAGCAGCTTAGGCGGACTAGCGGGGGCCGGGGAGCTGTTTTTT. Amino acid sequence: CASSLGGLAGAGELFF.

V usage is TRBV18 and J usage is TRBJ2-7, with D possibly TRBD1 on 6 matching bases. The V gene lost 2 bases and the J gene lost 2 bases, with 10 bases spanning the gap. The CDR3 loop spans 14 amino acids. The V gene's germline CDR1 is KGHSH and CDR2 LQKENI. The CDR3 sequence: CASSPSGQTYEQYF. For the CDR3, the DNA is TGTGCCAGCTCACCATCAGGACAGACCTACGAGCAGTACTTC.

In DNA form, the CDR3 reads TGTGCCAGCAGCTTAATGCCTAGCGGGGGGAACACAGATACGCAGTATTTT. This translates into CASSLMPSGGNTDTQYF. The chain recombines TRBV7-2 with TRBJ2-3; 11 nucleotides line up with TRBD2. Germline V gene lookup returns CDR1 SGHTA and CDR2 FQGNSA. Trimming took 2 bases from V and 2 from J; bases not matched to a gene: 6. This CDR3 has 17 residues.

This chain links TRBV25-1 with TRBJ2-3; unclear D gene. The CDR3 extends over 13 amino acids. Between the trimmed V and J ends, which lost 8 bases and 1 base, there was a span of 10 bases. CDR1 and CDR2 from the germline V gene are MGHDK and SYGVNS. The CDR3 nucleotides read TGTGCCAGCGGCGAGGCCGGCACAGATACGCAGTATTTT. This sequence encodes CASGEAGTDTQYF.

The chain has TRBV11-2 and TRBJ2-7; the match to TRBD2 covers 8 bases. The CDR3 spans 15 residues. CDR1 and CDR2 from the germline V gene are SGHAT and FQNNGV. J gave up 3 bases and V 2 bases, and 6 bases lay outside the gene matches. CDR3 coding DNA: TGTGCCAGCAGCTTACGGCGCGGGGGGCTCTACGAGCAGTACTTC. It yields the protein CASSLRRGGLYEQYF.

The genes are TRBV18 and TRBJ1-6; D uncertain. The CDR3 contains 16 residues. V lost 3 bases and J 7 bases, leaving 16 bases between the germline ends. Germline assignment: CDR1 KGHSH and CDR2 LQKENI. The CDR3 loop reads CASSPVEVGRNSPLHF. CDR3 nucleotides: TGTGCCAGCTCACCCGTCGAAGTAGGGAGGAATTCACCCCTCCACTTT.

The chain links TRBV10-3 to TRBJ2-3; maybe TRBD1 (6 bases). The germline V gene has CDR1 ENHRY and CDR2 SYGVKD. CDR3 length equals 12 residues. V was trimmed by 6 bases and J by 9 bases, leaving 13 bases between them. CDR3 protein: CAIRRPQGTQYF. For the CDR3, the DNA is TGTGCCATCAGGCGTCCGCAGGGGACGCAGTATTTT.

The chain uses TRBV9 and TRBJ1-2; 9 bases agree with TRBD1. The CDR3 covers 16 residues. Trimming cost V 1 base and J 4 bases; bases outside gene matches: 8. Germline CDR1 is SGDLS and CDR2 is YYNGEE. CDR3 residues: CASSVSPGQGLYGYTF. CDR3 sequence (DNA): TGTGCCAGCAGCGTAAGTCCGGGACAGGGCCTCTATGGCTACACCTTC.

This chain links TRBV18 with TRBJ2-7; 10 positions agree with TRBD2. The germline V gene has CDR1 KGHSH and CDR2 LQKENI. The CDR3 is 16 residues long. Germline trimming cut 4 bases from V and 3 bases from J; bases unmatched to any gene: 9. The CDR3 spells CASSRGLAGDYYEQYF. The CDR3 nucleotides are TGTGCCAGCTCACGGGGGCTAGCGGGGGACTACTACGAGCAGTACTTC.

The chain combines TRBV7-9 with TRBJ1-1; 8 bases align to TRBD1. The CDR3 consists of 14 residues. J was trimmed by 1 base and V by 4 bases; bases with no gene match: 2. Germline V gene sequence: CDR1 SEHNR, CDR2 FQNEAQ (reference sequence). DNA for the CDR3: TGTGCCAGCAGCTATACAGGGGGGAACACTGAAGCTTTCTTT. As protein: CASSYTGGNTEAFF.